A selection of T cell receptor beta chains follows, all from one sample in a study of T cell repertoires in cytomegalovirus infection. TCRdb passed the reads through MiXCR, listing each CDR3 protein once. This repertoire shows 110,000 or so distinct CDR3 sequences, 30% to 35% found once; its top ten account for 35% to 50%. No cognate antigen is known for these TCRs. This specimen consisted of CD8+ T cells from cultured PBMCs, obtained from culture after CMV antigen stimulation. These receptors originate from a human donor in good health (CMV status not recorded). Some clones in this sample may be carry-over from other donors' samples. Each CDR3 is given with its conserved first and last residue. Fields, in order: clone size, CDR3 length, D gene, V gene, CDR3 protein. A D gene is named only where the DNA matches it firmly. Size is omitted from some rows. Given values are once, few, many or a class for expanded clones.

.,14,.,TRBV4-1,CASSQEGLSNEQFF
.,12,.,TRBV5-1,CASSGDNNEQFF
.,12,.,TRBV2,CASTGGDGPLHF
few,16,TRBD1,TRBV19,CASSTYRDRYTDTQYF
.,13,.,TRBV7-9,CASSGRWGYEQYF
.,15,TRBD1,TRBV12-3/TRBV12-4,CASSPPLRGLETQYF
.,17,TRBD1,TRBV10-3,CAISEDRGPPNTGELFF
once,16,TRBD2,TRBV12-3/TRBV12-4,CASSGPRTSGDETQYF
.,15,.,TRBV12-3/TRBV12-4,CASSAGFGVHTEAFF
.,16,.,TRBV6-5,CASSYASGSYNSPLHF
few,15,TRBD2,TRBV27,CASSRGGQAGNEQYF
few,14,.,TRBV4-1,CASSQAQFRNEQFF
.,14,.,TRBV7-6,CASSWGGQDNEQFF
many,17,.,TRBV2,CASSGLAGPSSYNEQFF
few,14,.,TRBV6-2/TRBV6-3,CASSHLREVTEAFF
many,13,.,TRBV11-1,CASSQAVSYEQYF
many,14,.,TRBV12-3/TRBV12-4,CASSIGGLSYEQYF
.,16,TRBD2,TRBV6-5,CASSPLAGGIGDTQYF
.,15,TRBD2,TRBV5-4,CASSSTSGETDTQYF
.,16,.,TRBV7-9,CASSPPYRLSGNTIYF
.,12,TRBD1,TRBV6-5,CASSTWTGEAFF
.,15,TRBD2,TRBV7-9,CASSSGTSGAFIQYF
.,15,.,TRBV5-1,CASSLAGPSTDTQYF
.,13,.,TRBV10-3,CAITSGTHSPLHF
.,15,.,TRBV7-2,CASSLELGLDTEAFF
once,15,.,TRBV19,CASSIVDRGYEKLFF
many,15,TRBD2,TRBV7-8,CASSPLAGGTGELFF
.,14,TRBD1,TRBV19,CASSPTGQIFGYTF
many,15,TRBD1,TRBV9,CASSDSGTGTDTQYF
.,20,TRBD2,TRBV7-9,CASSSPTASGGASPVNTQYF
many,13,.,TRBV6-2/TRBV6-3,CASRIKSTDTQYF
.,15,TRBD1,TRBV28,CASSISDRGNQPQHF
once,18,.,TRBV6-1,CASSEGLIQGPSNQPQHF
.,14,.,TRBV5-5,CASSLSQGGQPQHF
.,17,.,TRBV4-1,CASSHPPQEHSYNEQFF
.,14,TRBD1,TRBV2,CASDSGQGLNEQFF
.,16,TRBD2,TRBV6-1,CASSELTSVYSYEQYF
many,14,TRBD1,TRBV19,CASSMEQGARGYTF
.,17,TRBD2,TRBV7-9,CASSLAEAGGFTDTQYF
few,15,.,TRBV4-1,CASTAGSSTNEKLFF
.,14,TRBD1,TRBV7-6,CASSPGQGLGEQYF
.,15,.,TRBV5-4,CASRMDSLSRDEQFF
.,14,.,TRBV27,CASSSSDRTYEQYF
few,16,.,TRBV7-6,CASSIRGGGPLDEQFF
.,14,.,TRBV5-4,CASSRYGEHQAQYF
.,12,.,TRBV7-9,CASSLGPEGYTF
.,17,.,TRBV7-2,CASSLTGHHLNTGELFF
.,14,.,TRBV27,CASSSLGGGRGYTF
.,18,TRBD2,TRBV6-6,CASSYPNPSSGGLYEQFF
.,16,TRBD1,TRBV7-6,CASGILGGQGADEQFF
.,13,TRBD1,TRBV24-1,CATSAGRGYGYTF
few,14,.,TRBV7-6,CASSSIYGTDTQYF